This entry concerns a single TCR beta chain. At one end the junction does not follow the germline gene, possibly because of a read error. The data stem from a study of blood T cells in healthy people across ages. Primers used in a second PCR of about 6 to 11 cycles were a sample-barcoded 5' primer and a J-beta primer mix. TCRdb recomputed calls from the 5' RACE reads with MiXCR, one row per CDR3 protein. This sample has roughly 800,000 distinct CDR3 sequences, with around 36% found just once. The CDR3 loop spans 15 amino acids. The sequencing input was blood. This sequence joins TRBV12-3 or TRBV12-4 and TRBJ1-1, with TRBD1 matching over 8 bases. The clonotype comes from a man aged 18 to 30 in good health. CDR3: CAGSPDRVRTAEAFF. The CDR3 region has the DNA TGTGCCGGCAGTCCGGACAGGGTACGTACCGCTGAAGCTTTCTTT.